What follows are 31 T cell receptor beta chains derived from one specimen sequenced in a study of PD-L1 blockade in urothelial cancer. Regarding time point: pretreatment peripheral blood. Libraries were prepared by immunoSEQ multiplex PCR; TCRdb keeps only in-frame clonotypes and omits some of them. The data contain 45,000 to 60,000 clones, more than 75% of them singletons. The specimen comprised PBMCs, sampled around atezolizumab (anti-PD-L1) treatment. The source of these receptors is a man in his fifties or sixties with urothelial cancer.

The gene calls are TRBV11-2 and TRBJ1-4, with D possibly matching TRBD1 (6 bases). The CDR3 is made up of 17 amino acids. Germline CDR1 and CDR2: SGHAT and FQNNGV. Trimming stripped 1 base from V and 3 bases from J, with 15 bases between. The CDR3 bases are TGTGCCAGCAGCTTAGGGGGGCAGAGACTGGCTAATGAAAAACTGTTTTTT. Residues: CASSLGGQRLANEKLFF.

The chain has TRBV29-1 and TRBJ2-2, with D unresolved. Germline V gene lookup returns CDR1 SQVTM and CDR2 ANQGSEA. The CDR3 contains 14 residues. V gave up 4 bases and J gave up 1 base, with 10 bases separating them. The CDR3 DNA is TGCAGCGTTGTTTTAAAAAAGAACACCGGGGAGCTGTTTTTT. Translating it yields CSVVLKKNTGELFF.

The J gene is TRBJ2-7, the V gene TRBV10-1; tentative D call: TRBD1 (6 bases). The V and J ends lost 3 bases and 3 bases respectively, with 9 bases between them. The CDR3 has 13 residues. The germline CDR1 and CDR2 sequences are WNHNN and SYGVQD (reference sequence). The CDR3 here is CASSEEGGYEQYF. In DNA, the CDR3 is TGCGCCAGCAGTGAAGAAGGGGGCTACGAGCAGTACTTC.

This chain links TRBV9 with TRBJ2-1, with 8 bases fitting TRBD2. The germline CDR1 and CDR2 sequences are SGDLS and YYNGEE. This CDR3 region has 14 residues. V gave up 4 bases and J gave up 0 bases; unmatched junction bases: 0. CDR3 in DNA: TGTGCCAGCAGCCGGGGGGGCTCCTACAATGAGCAGTTCTTC. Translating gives CASSRGGSYNEQFF.

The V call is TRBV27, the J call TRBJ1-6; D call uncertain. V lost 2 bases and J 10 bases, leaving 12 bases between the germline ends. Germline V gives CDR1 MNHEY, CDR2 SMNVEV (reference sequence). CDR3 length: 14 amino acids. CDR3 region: CASSLGSPGSPLHF. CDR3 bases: TGTGCCAGCAGTTTAGGGTCGCCGGGGTCACCCCTCCACTTT.

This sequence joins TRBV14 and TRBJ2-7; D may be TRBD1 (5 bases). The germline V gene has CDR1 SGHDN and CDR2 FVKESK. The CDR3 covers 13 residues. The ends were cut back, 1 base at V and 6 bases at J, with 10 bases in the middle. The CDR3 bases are TGTGCCAGCAGCCAAGTTTTAAGGGGCGAGCAGTACGTC. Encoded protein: CASSQVLRGEQYV.

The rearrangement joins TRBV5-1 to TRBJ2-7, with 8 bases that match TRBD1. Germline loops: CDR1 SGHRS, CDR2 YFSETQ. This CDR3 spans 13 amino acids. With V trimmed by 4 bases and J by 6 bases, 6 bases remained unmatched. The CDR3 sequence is CASSTDRAGEQYF. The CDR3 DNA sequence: TGCGCCAGCAGCACGGACAGGGCGGGCGAGCAGTACTTC.

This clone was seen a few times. CDR3 sequence reads: CAWSADRNTEAFF. For the CDR3, the DNA is TGTGCCTGGAGTGCGGACAGGAACACTGAAGCTTTCTTT. This sequence joins TRBV30 and TRBJ1-1; the D gene is possibly TRBD1 (6 bases). Deletions cut 1 base from V and 1 base from J, with 7 bases between. CDR1 GTSNPN and CDR2 SVGIG come from the germline V gene (reference sequence). The CDR3 has 13 residues.

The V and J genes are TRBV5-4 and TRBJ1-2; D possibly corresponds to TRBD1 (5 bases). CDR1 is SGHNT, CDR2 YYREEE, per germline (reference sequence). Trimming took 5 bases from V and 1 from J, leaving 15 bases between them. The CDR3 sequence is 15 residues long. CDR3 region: CASRWRQSGNYGYTF. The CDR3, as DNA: TGTGCCAGCAGATGGAGACAGTCCGGTAACTATGGCTACACCTTC.

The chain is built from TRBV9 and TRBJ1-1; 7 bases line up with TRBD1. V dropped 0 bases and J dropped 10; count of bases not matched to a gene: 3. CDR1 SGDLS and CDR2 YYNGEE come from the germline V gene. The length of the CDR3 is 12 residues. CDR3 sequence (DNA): TGTGCCAGCAGCGTAGGGACAGGCCGAGCTTTCTTT. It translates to CASSVGTGRAFF.

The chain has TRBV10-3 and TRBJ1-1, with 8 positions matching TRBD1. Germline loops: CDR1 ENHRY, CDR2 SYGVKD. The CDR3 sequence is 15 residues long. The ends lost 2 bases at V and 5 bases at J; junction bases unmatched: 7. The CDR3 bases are TGTGCCATCAGTGAGAAAGGACAGGGATGGACTGAAGCTTTCTTT. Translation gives CAISEKGQGWTEAFF.

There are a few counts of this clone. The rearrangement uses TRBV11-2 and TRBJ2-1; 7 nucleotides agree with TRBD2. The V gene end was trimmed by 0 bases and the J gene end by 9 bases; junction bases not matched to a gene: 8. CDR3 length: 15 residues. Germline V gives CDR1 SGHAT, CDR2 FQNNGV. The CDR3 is CASSLDLADLSEQFF. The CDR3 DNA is TGTGCCAGCAGCTTAGACCTAGCGGACCTCAGTGAGCAGTTCTTC.

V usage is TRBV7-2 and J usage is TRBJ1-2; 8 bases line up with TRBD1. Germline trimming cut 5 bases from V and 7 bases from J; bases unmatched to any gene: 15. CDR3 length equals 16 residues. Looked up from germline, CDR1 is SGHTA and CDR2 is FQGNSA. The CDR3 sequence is CASSQMTGAVLSGYTF. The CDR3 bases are TGTGCCAGCAGCCAGATGACAGGGGCCGTCCTCAGTGGCTACACCTTC. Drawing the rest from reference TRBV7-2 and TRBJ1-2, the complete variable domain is GAGVSQSPSNKVTEKGKDVELRCDPISGHTALYWYRQSLGQGLEFLIYFQGNSAPDKSGLPSDRFSAERTGGSVSTLTIQRTQQEDSAVYLCASSQMTGAVLSGYTFGSGTRLTVV.

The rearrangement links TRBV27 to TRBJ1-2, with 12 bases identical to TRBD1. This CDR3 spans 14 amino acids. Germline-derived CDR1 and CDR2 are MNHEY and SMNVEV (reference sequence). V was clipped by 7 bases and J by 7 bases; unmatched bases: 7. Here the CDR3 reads CASKPGQGAGGYTF. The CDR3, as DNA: TGTGCCAGCAAGCCGGGACAGGGGGCTGGTGGCTACACCTTC.

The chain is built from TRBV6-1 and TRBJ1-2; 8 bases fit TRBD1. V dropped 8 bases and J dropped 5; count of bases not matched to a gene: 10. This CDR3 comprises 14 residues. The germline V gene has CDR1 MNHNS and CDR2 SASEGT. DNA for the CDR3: TGTGCCAGCGCAGGACAGGGAAAACCTTATGGCTACACCTTC. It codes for CASAGQGKPYGYTF.

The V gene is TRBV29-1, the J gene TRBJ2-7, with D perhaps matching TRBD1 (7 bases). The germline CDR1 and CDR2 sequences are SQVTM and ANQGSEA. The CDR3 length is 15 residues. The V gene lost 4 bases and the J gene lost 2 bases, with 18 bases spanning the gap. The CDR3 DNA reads TGCAGCGTTGGGGGGGCGGGACAGCGAACCTACGAGCAGTACTTC. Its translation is CSVGGAGQRTYEQYF.

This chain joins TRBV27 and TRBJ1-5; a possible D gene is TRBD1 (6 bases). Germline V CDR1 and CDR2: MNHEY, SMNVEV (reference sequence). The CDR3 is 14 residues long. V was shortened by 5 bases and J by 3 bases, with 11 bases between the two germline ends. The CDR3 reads CASSPTGYNQPQHF. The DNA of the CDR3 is TGTGCCAGCAGTCCCACAGGGTACAATCAGCCCCAGCATTTT.

The CDR3 sequence: CASSLVGRDYEQYF. Here the CDR3 DNA reads TGCGCCAGCAGCTTGGTAGGCAGGGACTACGAGCAGTACTTC. The chain is built from TRBV5-1 and TRBJ2-7, with a possible D match to TRBD1 (5 bases). This CDR3 region has 14 residues. Trimming took off 0 bases at V and 3 bases at J, with 10 bases between the two ends. Germline CDR1 is SGHRS and CDR2 is YFSETQ.

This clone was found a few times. CDR3: CASSQQDRAYSSSGGYTF. CDR3 bases: TGCGCCAGCAGCCAACAGGACAGGGCTTATTCATCGAGCGGTGGCTACACCTTC. This rearrangement joins TRBV4-1 to TRBJ1-2; 8 bases are shared with TRBD1. This CDR3 contains 18 residues. CDR1 is MGHRA, CDR2 YSYEKL, per germline. Trimming took 2 bases from V and 7 from J; bases not matched to a gene: 18.

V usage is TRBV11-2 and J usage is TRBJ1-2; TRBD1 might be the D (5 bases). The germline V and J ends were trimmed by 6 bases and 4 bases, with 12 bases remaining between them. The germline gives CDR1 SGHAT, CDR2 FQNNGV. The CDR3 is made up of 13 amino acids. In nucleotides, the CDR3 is TGTGCCAGCAGTCCTGGACACGGCTATGGCTACACCTTC. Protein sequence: CASSPGHGYGYTF.

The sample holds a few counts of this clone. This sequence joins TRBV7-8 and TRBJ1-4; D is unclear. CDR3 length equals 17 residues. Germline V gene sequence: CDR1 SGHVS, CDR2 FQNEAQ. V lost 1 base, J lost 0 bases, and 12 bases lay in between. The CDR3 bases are TGTGCCAGCAGCTTAGTGCAGGTCCAGGCAACTAATGAAAAACTGTTTTTT. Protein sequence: CASSLVQVQATNEKLFF.

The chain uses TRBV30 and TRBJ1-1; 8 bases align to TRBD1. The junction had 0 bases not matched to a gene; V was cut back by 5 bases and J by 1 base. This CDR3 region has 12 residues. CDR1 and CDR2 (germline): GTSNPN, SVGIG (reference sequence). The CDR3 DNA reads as TGTGCCTGGGACAGGGGGAACACTGAAGCTTTCTTT. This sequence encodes CAWDRGNTEAFF.

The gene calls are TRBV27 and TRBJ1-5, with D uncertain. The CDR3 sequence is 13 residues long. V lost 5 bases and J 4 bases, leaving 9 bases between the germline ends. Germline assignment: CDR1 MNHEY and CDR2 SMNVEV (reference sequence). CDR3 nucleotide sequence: TGTGCCAGCAGTAGTTGGGCAAATCAGCCCCAGCATTTT. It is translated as CASSSWANQPQHF.

The CDR3 DNA sequence: TGTGCCAGCAGCTCCTACAGGGGGCGCGGCTACGAGCAGTACTTC. Residues: CASSSYRGRGYEQYF. This chain uses TRBV7-2 with TRBJ2-7, with TRBD1 matching 9 bases. The V segment lost 4 bases and the J segment 3 bases; nucleotides outside the gene matches: 7. The germline gives CDR1 SGHTA, CDR2 FQGNSA. This CDR3 region has 15 residues.

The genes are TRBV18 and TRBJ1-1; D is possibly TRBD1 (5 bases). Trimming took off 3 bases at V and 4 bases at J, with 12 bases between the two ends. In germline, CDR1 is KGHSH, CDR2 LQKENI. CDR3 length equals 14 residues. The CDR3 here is CASSPAGVATEAFF. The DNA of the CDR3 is TGTGCCAGCTCACCGGCGGGGGTAGCCACTGAAGCTTTCTTT.

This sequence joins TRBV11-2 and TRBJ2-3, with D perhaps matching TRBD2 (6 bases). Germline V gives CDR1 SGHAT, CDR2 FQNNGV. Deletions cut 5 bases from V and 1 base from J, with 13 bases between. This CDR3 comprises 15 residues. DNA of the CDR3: TGTGCCAGCAGCCCCCGGGGGTCCGGCACAGATACGCAGTATTTT. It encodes CASSPRGSGTDTQYF.

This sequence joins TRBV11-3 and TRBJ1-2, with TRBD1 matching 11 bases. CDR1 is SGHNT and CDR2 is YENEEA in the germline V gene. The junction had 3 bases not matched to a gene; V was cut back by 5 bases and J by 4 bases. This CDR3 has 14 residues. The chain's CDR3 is CASSRDRGGYGYTF. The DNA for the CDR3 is TGTGCCAGCAGCCGGGACAGGGGGGGCTATGGCTACACCTTC.

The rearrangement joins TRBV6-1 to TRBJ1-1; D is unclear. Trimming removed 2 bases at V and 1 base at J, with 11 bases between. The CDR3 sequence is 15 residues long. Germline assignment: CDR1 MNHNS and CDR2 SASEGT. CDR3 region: CASSEWRLGNTEAFF. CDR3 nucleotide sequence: TGTGCCAGCAGTGAATGGAGGTTGGGGAACACTGAAGCTTTCTTT.

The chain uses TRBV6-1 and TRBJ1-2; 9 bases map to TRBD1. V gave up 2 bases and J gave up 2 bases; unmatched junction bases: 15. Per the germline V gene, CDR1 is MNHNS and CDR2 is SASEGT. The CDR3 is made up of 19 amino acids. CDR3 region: CASSEPPGQGNFFNYGYTF. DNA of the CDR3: TGTGCCAGCAGTGAACCGCCGGGACAGGGAAACTTTTTCAACTATGGCTACACCTTC.

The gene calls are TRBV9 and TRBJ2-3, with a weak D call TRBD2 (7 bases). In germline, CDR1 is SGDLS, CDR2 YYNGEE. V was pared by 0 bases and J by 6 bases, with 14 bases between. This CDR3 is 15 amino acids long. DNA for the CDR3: TGTGCCAGCAGCGTAGACAGCGCGGGGGCGGATACGCAGTATTTT. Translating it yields CASSVDSAGADTQYF. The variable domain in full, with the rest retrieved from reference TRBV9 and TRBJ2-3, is DSGVTQTPKHLITATGQRVTLRCSPRSGDLSVYWYQQSLDQGLQFLIQYYNGEERAKGNILERFSAQQFPDLHSELNLSSLELGDSALYFCASSVDSAGADTQYFGPGTRLTVL.

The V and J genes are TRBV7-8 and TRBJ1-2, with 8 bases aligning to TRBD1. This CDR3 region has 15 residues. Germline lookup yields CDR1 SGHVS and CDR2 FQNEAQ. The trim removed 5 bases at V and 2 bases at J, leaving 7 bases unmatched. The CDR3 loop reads CASSAARQGNYGYTF. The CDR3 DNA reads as TGTGCCAGCAGCGCGGCCCGACAGGGGAACTATGGCTACACCTTC.